The T cell receptor (beta chain) under discussion was sequenced for a study of blood T cell repertoires in COVID-19. Study-wide context: The cDNA or gDNA used as material had been derived from T cells, B-cell-depleted T cells, or PBMCs.

The germline gives CDR1 SGHAT, CDR2 FQNNGV. The CDR3 is 15 residues long. V gave up 1 base and J gave up 7 bases, with 17 bases separating them. Original processing notes: Amplification of reference gene primers was used by the study to estimate nucleated cell counts. The data were produced by immunoSEQ multiplex PCR, yet TCRdb's version contains in-frame clones alone and is incomplete. The DNA gave D and trimming, while V, J and clone size come from that table. The sample holds roughly 59,000 clones, roughly 80% seen once. The chain recombines TRBV11-2 with TRBJ2-7, with D possibly matching TRBD2 (6 bases). The sample was peripheral blood. This TCR was recovered from a human donor in a cohort sampled during active COVID-19. CDR3 sequence (DNA): TGTGCCAGCAGCTTAGTCGGGACTGTGGGGGAAGAGCAGTACTTC. The encoded protein is CASSLVGTVGEEQYF.